These T cell receptor beta chains were read from a single sample in a study of cytomegalovirus exposure and HLA in healthy donors. The table came from immunoSEQ multiplex PCR; TCRdb's copy has only in-frame clones and leaves some out. Of more than 150,000 clones in the sample, approximately 79% were seen once. Material: PBMCs. These receptors were collected from a girl under 18 in good health and CMV-seropositive. CDR3s include the opening cysteine and the closing phenylalanine or tryptophan. The D gene is left open where the match is weak.

v_call: TRBV10-3; d_call: TRBD1; j_call: TRBJ1-1; cdr3_nt: TGTGCCATCAGTGCGGTTGCAGGGGGAAGCGCGGTGAACACTGAAGCTTTCTTT; cdr3_aa: CAISAVAGGSAVNTEAFF
v_call: TRBV5-1; d_call: TRBD1; j_call: TRBJ1-6; cdr3_nt: TGCGCCAGCCGGAGGATGGACAGGCTCTCACCCCTCCACTTT; cdr3_aa: CASRRMDRLSPLHF
v_call: TRBV15; d_call: TRBD2; j_call: TRBJ2-5; cdr3_nt: TGTGCCACCAGCACCGGGACTAGAGGTCAAGAGACCCAGTACTTC; cdr3_aa: CATSTGTRGQETQYF
v_call: TRBV7-2; d_call: -; j_call: TRBJ1-5; cdr3_nt: TGTGCCAGCAGCTTAGAGGGTGGACAGATCAATCAGCCCCAGCATTTT; cdr3_aa: CASSLEGGQINQPQHF
v_call: TRBV14; d_call: -; j_call: TRBJ1-2; cdr3_nt: TGTGCCAGCAGCCGGCTCATTCGGGTAGGCTACACCTTC; cdr3_aa: CASSRLIRVGYTF
v_call: TRBV4-3; d_call: -; j_call: TRBJ1-2; cdr3_nt: TGCGCCAGCAGCCAAGATCTTGGGGGAGGCTATGGCTACACCTTC; cdr3_aa: CASSQDLGGGYGYTF
v_call: TRBV5-4; d_call: TRBD1; j_call: TRBJ1-1; cdr3_nt: TGTGCCAGCAGCAGCCGACAGGGCCCTGAAGCTTTCTTT; cdr3_aa: CASSSRQGPEAFF
v_call: TRBV19; d_call: TRBD2; j_call: TRBJ2-1; cdr3_nt: TGTGCCAGTAGTCCCCGGACTAGCGGGGCCTCCTACAATGAGCAGTTCTTC; cdr3_aa: CASSPRTSGASYNEQFF
v_call: TRBV7-9; d_call: TRBD2; j_call: TRBJ2-1; cdr3_nt: TGTGCCAGCAGCATATCCCGTCTTAGCGGGAGCTCCTACAATGAGCAGTTCTTC; cdr3_aa: CASSISRLSGSSYNEQFF
v_call: TRBV6-5; d_call: -; j_call: TRBJ1-6; cdr3_nt: TGTGCCAGCAGGTCTTCGACAGGCCAGTCACCCCTCCACTTT; cdr3_aa: CASRSSTGQSPLHF
v_call: TRBV4-3; d_call: TRBD1; j_call: TRBJ1-1; cdr3_nt: TGCGCCAGCAGCCAGGGACCAGGGGGCGCGGCTTTCTTT; cdr3_aa: CASSQGPGGAAFF
v_call: TRBV5-5; d_call: -; j_call: TRBJ1-3; cdr3_nt: TGTGCCAGCAGCTTAATTGGGGCCTCCGGAAACACCATATATTTT; cdr3_aa: CASSLIGASGNTIYF
v_call: TRBV7-2; d_call: -; j_call: TRBJ1-2; cdr3_nt: TGTGCCAGCAGCCCAGAGGGCCACAGGGTTGGTGGCTACACCTTC; cdr3_aa: CASSPEGHRVGGYTF
v_call: TRBV20-1; d_call: -; j_call: TRBJ2-7; cdr3_nt: TGCAGTCCAGCACAGGGACGGGAGCAGTACTTC; cdr3_aa: CSPAQGREQYF
v_call: TRBV19; d_call: TRBD1; j_call: TRBJ1-1; cdr3_nt: TGTGCCAGTAGCCATTGGACAGGGGTCATGAACACTGAAGCTTTCTTT; cdr3_aa: CASSHWTGVMNTEAFF
v_call: TRBV10-1; d_call: TRBD2; j_call: TRBJ2-1; cdr3_nt: TGCGCCAGCAGTTCAAGCGGGGGAGGGAATGAGCAGTTCTTC; cdr3_aa: CASSSSGGGNEQFF
v_call: TRBV4-2; d_call: -; j_call: TRBJ1-4; cdr3_nt: TGTGCCAGCAGCCCTCCGCGTCGGGATGGAACTAATGAAAAACTGTTTTTT; cdr3_aa: CASSPPRRDGTNEKLFF
v_call: TRBV7-9; d_call: TRBD1; j_call: TRBJ2-5; cdr3_nt: TGTGCCAGCAGCCCCGGACAGGGTTACGAGACCCAGTACTTC; cdr3_aa: CASSPGQGYETQYF